The 21 T cell receptor beta chains below all came from one sample that was sequenced in a study of T cell repertoires in cytomegalovirus infection. A single record per CDR3 protein comes from TCRdb applying MiXCR to the reads. Of about 230,000 distinct CDR3 sequences in the sample, approximately 22% were seen once. Material for sequencing was CD8+ T cells from PBMCs. The receptors here all came from a human donor in good health (CMV status not recorded). Some clones in this sample may be carry-over from other donors' samples.

The chain recombines TRBV7-9 with TRBJ2-5, with 7 bases identical to TRBD1. The length of the CDR3 is 16 residues. V lost 5 bases to trimming and J lost 5 bases; unmatched junction nucleotides: 14. The germline V gene has CDR1 SEHNR and CDR2 FQNEAQ (reference sequence). The CDR3 protein is CASSPPGQAIGETQYF. CDR3 sequence (DNA): TGTGCCAGCAGCCCGCCAGGACAGGCCATAGGGGAGACCCAGTACTTC.

The V and J genes are TRBV12-3 or TRBV12-4 and TRBJ2-1; D unresolved. CDR3 length: 11 residues. Trimming removed 5 bases from V and 8 bases from J, with 7 bases in between. This chain's CDR3 is CASSDRDEQFF. CDR3 coding DNA: TGTGCCAGCAGTGATCGCGATGAGCAGTTCTTC.

This clonotype was seen more than once but under ten times. The chain carries TRBV20-1 and TRBJ1-1; unclear D gene. V was clipped by 6 bases and J by 1 base, with 9 bases between them. Per germline, CDR1 DFQATT and CDR2 SNEGSKA (reference sequence). The CDR3 is 12 amino acids. The CDR3 sequence is CSAPAPNTEAFF. In DNA, the CDR3 is TGCAGTGCCCCCGCGCCGAACACTGAAGCTTTCTTT.

At least ten counts were recorded for this clonotype. The chain employs TRBV6-2 or TRBV6-3 and TRBJ1-6; D unclear. The germline CDR1 and CDR2 sequences are MNHEY and SVGEGT. This CDR3 has 12 amino acids. V lost 2 bases, J lost 11 bases, and 7 bases lay in between. The CDR3: CASSYGDTPLHF. CDR3 sequence (DNA): TGTGCCAGCAGTTACGGGGATACACCCCTCCACTTT.

A word on this clonotype: One end of the junction varies from germline; a read error may be responsible. The chain recombines TRBV4-1 with TRBJ1-1, with 7 positions matching TRBD1. Germline V gives CDR1 MGHRA, CDR2 YSYEKL. The CDR3 extends over 14 amino acids. The CDR3 sequence: CASRGGGGNTEAFF. The CDR3 DNA sequence: TGTGCCAGCCGAGGAGGGGGCGGTAACACTGAAGCTTTCTTT.

This clonotype was found many times. The chain couples TRBV6-6 to TRBJ2-7; possible D gene TRBD1, 6 bases. The CDR3 loop spans 15 amino acids. Germline CDR1 MNHNY, CDR2 SVGAGI (reference sequence). The V and J ends lost 7 bases and 6 bases respectively, with 22 bases between them. The CDR3 DNA sequence: TGTGCCAGCACCCCCTTCAGGGGCCCTGCCGGCGAGCAGTACTTC. Amino acids: CASTPFRGPAGEQYF.

J is TRBJ2-7 and V is TRBV20-1, with 12 bases aligning to TRBD1. Germline CDR1 is DFQATT and CDR2 is SNEGSKA (reference sequence). The CDR3 runs 16 residues. The V segment lost 2 bases and the J segment 4 bases; nucleotides outside the gene matches: 9. CDR3 loop: CSARLGQGANGYEQYF. The CDR3 DNA is TGCAGTGCTAGATTGGGACAGGGGGCAAATGGGTACGAGCAGTACTTC.

J is TRBJ1-6 and V is TRBV6-5; unclear D gene. The V gene lost 0 bases and the J gene lost 14 bases, with 11 bases spanning the gap. This CDR3 is 13 amino acids long. Germline loops: CDR1 MNHEY, CDR2 SVGAGI. Here the CDR3 DNA reads TGTGCCAGCAGTTACTCGACGTCGGCGTCCCTCCACTTT. This codes for CASSYSTSASLHF.

The chain links TRBV20-1 to TRBJ2-7; D not certain. CDR1 is DFQATT and CDR2 is SNEGSKA in the germline V gene (reference sequence). The CDR3 has 13 residues. V was pared by 0 bases and J by 1 base, with 7 bases between. The CDR3 DNA follows: TGCAGTGCTAGAGATCCCTCATCCTACGAGCAGTACTTC. Translating it yields CSARDPSSYEQYF.

This clonotype was seen a handful of times. V is TRBV28 and J is TRBJ1-1; unclear D gene. With 1 base removed from V and 7 bases from J, the gap between germline ends came to 10 bases. Per the germline V gene, CDR1 is MDHEN and CDR2 is SYDVKM. CDR3 length equals 13 residues. CDR3 amino acids: CASSLYNPLEAFF. The CDR3 DNA is TGTGCCAGCAGTTTATATAACCCACTTGAAGCTTTCTTT.

The chain is built from TRBV7-9 and TRBJ1-4; TRBD1 matches at 7 bases. V lost 4 bases, J lost 8 bases, and 4 bases stayed unmatched. The CDR3 has 13 residues. CDR1 is SEHNR and CDR2 is FQNEAQ in the germline V gene (reference sequence). This chain's CDR3 is CASSSGTAEKLFF. The DNA of the CDR3 is TGTGCCAGCAGCTCCGGGACAGCCGAAAAACTGTTTTTT.

This clonotype showed up just a few times. This chain joins TRBV24-1 and TRBJ1-1; D gene uncertain. The CDR3 spans 15 residues. Germline values: CDR1 KGHDR, CDR2 SFDVKD. V was pared by 6 bases and J by 1 base, with 14 bases between. In DNA, the CDR3 is TGTGCCACCAGTCTTACAGCAAATCCGAACACTGAAGCTTTCTTT. Translation: CATSLTANPNTEAFF.

This clonotype was seen only a few times. The chain employs TRBV20-1 and TRBJ1-5; TRBD1 matches at 7 bases. CDR3 length: 15 amino acids. The V segment lost 2 bases and the J segment 3 bases; nucleotides outside the gene matches: 7. Germline V gene data show CDR1 as DFQATT and CDR2 as SNEGSKA (reference sequence). The CDR3 reads CSARTGRGSNQPQHF. The CDR3 DNA is TGCAGTGCTAGAACTGGCAGGGGGTCCAATCAGCCCCAGCATTTT.

There are many counts of this clonotype. This rearrangement joins TRBV28 to TRBJ1-1, with a weak D call TRBD1 (5 bases). CDR3 size: 14 residues. CDR1 is MDHEN and CDR2 is SYDVKM in the germline V gene. Trimming removed 5 bases at V and 5 bases at J, with 15 bases between. DNA of the CDR3: TGTGCCAGCAGTCTCGCGAGGGGAAGTACTGAAGCTTTCTTT. Translation gives CASSLARGSTEAFF.

This clonotype was observed a few times. CDR3: CASSPRTGGVYEQYF. The CDR3, as DNA: TGTGCCAGCAGCCCGCGGACAGGGGGCGTCTACGAGCAGTACTTC. V is TRBV7-6 and J is TRBJ2-7; TRBD1 matches at 11 bases. Looked up from germline, CDR1 is SGHVS and CDR2 is FNYEAQ. The V and J ends lost 5 bases and 3 bases, in that order; junction bases with no gene match: 6. CDR3 size: 15 residues.

This clonotype showed up many times. The chain carries TRBV7-3 and TRBJ1-1, with a tentative D call TRBD1 (5 bases). CDR1 is SGHTA, CDR2 FQGTGA, per germline. V was shortened by 5 bases and J by 3 bases, with 13 bases between the two germline ends. The CDR3 runs 14 residues. The chain's CDR3 is CASSGEGSDTEAFF. The CDR3 nucleotides are TGTGCCAGCAGCGGTGAGGGGAGTGACACTGAAGCTTTCTTT.

The table lists this clonotype with a few counts. The gene calls are TRBV4-1 and TRBJ2-7, with TRBD1 matching over 8 bases. The germline gives CDR1 MGHRA, CDR2 YSYEKL. This CDR3 contains 14 residues. Trimming took 5 bases from V and 2 from J; bases not matched to a gene: 5. The CDR3 DNA reads TGCGCCAGCAGCGAAGGACAGGGTACCTACGAGCAGTACTTC. Translated, it gives CASSEGQGTYEQYF.

The gene calls are TRBV7-9 and TRBJ2-4, with no clear D. The CDR3 is 13 amino acids. V was trimmed by 0 bases and J by 7 bases, leaving 7 bases between them. Per germline, CDR1 SEHNR and CDR2 FQNEAQ (reference sequence). CDR3 amino acids: CASSLAQSNIQYF. DNA of the CDR3: TGTGCCAGCAGCTTAGCGCAGAGTAACATTCAGTACTTC.

This clonotype appeared many times. V gene TRBV7-6 combines with J gene TRBJ2-7; D is unclear. This CDR3 has 14 residues. The germline V gene has CDR1 SGHVS and CDR2 FNYEAQ. The V end lost 5 bases, the J end lost 0 bases, and 11 bases lay between the germline ends. CDR3 in amino acids: CASSQHSSSYEQYF. The CDR3 coding sequence is TGTGCCAGCAGCCAGCACTCCAGCTCCTACGAGCAGTACTTC.

The chain carries TRBV11-1 and TRBJ2-7; D is tentatively TRBD1 or TRBD2 (5 bases each). With 1 base removed from V and 2 bases from J, the gap between germline ends came to 18 bases. This CDR3 is built from 17 residues. Per germline, CDR1 SGHAT and CDR2 FQDESV (reference sequence). For the CDR3, the DNA is TGTGCCAGCAGCTTAGGACGGGGCCGACTCTGGGCCTACGAGCAGTACTTC. Translating gives CASSLGRGRLWAYEQYF.

V is TRBV19 and J is TRBJ1-1; D gene uncertain. In germline, CDR1 is LNHDA, CDR2 SQIVND (reference sequence). CDR3 size: 13 residues. V was clipped by 4 bases and J by 6 bases, with 12 bases between them. The CDR3 DNA follows: TGTGCCAGTAGTACGTATCCGGGTTCTGAAGCTTTCTTT. Translating it yields CASSTYPGSEAFF.